This T cell receptor beta chain emerged from a study of blood T cell repertoires in COVID-19. In the study overall: Acute-phase and convalescent COVID-19 samples originated in the United States, Italy and Spain. T cells, B-cell-depleted T cells, or PBMCs supplied cDNA or gDNA.

The CDR3 runs 13 residues. Germline V gene lookup returns CDR1 LNHDA and CDR2 SQIVND (reference sequence). The J segment lost 5 bases and the V segment lost 3 bases, leaving 3 bases of the junction unmatched. Per the authors' pipeline: Estimates of nucleated cell counts were drawn from the amplification of reference gene primers. TCRdb's copy holds only in-frame clones and misses some; the assay was immunoSEQ multiplex PCR. Clonal size and the V and J genes are those of that table, whereas D and trimming came from the DNA. In the table there are 190,000 or so clones, more than 85% of which are singletons.

This receptor was identified in a man between 40 and 49 years old with active or convalescent COVID-19. Source material: peripheral blood. The V call is TRBV19, the J call TRBJ2-5; 7 nucleotides align to TRBD2. CDR3 loop: CASSIIGGETQYF. Written as DNA, the CDR3 is TGTGCCAGTAGTATCATCGGGGGGGAGACCCAGTACTTC. Together with reference TRBV19 and TRBJ2-5, the CDR3 gives the full variable domain: DGGITQSPKYLFRKEGQNVTLSCEQNLNHDAMYWYRQDPGQGLRLIYYSQIVNDFQKGDIAEGYSVSREKKESFPLTVTSAQKNPTAFYLCASSIIGGETQYFGPGTRLLVL.